Below are 19 T cell receptor beta chains sequenced from a single sample in a study of CD8 T cells in Susac syndrome. Random hexamers served to reverse transcribe roughly 0.45 to 1 ug RNA. TCRdb processed the immunoSEQ multiplex PCR reads anew with MiXCR; each CDR3 protein has one entry. The repertoire holds some 110,000 distinct CDR3 sequences, approximately 93% seen once, with 0.4% to 0.5% in the top ten. The sequenced sample was CD8+ T cells from PBMCs. The origin of the receptors is a human donor with Susac syndrome.

The chain recombines TRBV27 with TRBJ1-1; D perhaps matches TRBD1 (6 bases). The germline gives CDR1 MNHEY, CDR2 SMNVEV (reference sequence). V was cut by 5 bases and J by 1 base, with 17 bases left in between. The CDR3 contains 16 residues. CDR3 amino acids: CASSPTYEQGNTEAFF. Written as DNA, the CDR3 is TGTGCCAGCAGTCCCACGTACGAACAGGGGAACACTGAAGCTTTCTTT.

The CDR3 bases are TGTGCCAGCTCACCATTACGGGGAAATCAGCCCCAGCATTTT. Protein sequence: CASSPLRGNQPQHF. The rearrangement joins TRBV18 to TRBJ1-5; no clear D. The CDR3 has 14 amino acids. V was pared by 2 bases and J by 4 bases, with 9 bases between. The germline V gene encodes CDR1 KGHSH and CDR2 LQKENI. Based on the CDR3 plus reference TRBV18 and TRBJ1-5, the full variable domain is NAGVMQNPRHLVRRRGQEARLRCSPMKGHSHVYWYRQLPEEGLKFMVYLQKENIIDESGMPKERFSAEFPKEGPSILRIQQVVRGDSAAYFCASSPLRGNQPQHFGDGTRLSIL.

V gene TRBV2 combines with J gene TRBJ2-3; no definite D call. V was shortened by 1 base and J by 1 base, with 12 bases between the two germline ends. CDR1 is SNHLY, CDR2 FYNNEI, per germline. The CDR3 sequence is 16 residues long. The CDR3: CASSEDYSGGTDTQYF. The CDR3 nucleotides are TGTGCCAGCAGTGAAGACTACAGTGGGGGCACAGATACGCAGTATTTT. Full variable domain (missing parts from reference TRBV2 and TRBJ2-3): EPEVTQTPSHQVTQMGQEVILRCVPISNHLYFYWYRQILGQKVEFLVSFYNNEISEKSEIFDDQFSVERPDGSNFTLKIRSTKLEDSAMYFCASSEDYSGGTDTQYFGPGTRLTVL.

The CDR3 region is CASSLAEIRNTEAFF. The CDR3 region has the DNA TGTGCCAGCAGCTTAGCGGAGATAAGAAACACTGAAGCTTTCTTT. The chain couples TRBV7-9 to TRBJ1-1; D unresolved. The V and J ends lost 0 bases and 2 bases respectively, with 10 bases between them. CDR3 length equals 15 residues. Germline V gene lookup returns CDR1 SEHNR and CDR2 FQNEAQ (reference sequence).

The rearrangement links TRBV20-1 to TRBJ1-2; no firm D call. Germline V gene lookup returns CDR1 DFQATT and CDR2 SNEGSKA (reference sequence). V dropped 5 bases and J dropped 2 bases, with 12 bases sitting between them. The CDR3 length is 13 residues. CDR3 in amino acids: CSASDGNNYGYTF. In nucleotides, the CDR3 is TGCAGTGCTTCGGACGGAAACAACTATGGCTACACCTTC.

The V call is TRBV14, the J call TRBJ2-7; D is perhaps TRBD1 (5 bases). Trimming removed 0 bases from V and 5 bases from J, with 14 bases in between. Germline-derived CDR1 and CDR2 are SGHDN and FVKESK. CDR3 length: 15 residues. The CDR3 sequence: CASSQDPAGSHEQYF. The CDR3 nucleotides read TGTGCCAGCAGCCAAGATCCGGCAGGGTCCCACGAGCAGTACTTC.

The chain employs TRBV12-5 and TRBJ2-5; no definite D call. The CDR3 runs to 13 residues. With 6 bases removed from V and 5 bases from J, the gap between germline ends came to 13 bases. CDR1 and CDR2 from the germline V gene are LGHNT and FRNRAP. DNA of the CDR3: TGTGCTAGTGGACCTGGTGGGGTTGAGACCCAGTACTTC. Residues: CASGPGGVETQYF.

The chain joins TRBV5-1 to TRBJ2-7, with D possibly being TRBD2 (7 bases). Germline V gives CDR1 SGHRS, CDR2 YFSETQ. CDR3 size: 15 residues. The V end was cut by 5 bases, the J end by 5 bases, with 20 bases between. The CDR3 spells CASSYDWGGSDEQYF. CDR3 DNA sequence: TGCGCCAGCAGTTACGACTGGGGGGGCAGCGACGAGCAGTACTTC.

This chain uses TRBV3-1 with TRBJ2-3; D possibly corresponds to TRBD1 (5 bases). This CDR3 contains 16 residues. Trimming stripped 4 bases from V and 2 bases from J, with 16 bases between. Germline-derived CDR1 and CDR2 are LGHDT and YNNKEL (reference sequence). CDR3 nucleotide sequence: TGTGCCAGCAGCCGGTACGGCAGGGAATACACAGATACGCAGTATTTT. Translation: CASSRYGREYTDTQYF.

This chain uses TRBV7-8 with TRBJ1-5; D ambiguous. The CDR3 runs to 16 residues. In germline, CDR1 is SGHVS, CDR2 FQNEAQ. Trimming stripped 5 bases from V and 0 bases from J, with 14 bases between. In DNA, the CDR3 is TGTGCCAGCAGCCTGAGGAGCCGCTATAGCAATCAGCCCCAGCATTTT. Protein product: CASSLRSRYSNQPQHF.

V gene TRBV9 combines with J gene TRBJ1-4; the match to TRBD1 covers 10 bases. After removal of 0 bases from V and 3 bases from J, the junction contained 8 bases not matched to a gene. The V gene's germline CDR1 is SGDLS and CDR2 YYNGEE. This CDR3 region has 18 residues. The CDR3 region is CASSVASGTGAPNEKLFF. Here the CDR3 DNA reads TGTGCCAGCAGCGTAGCTTCCGGGACAGGGGCCCCTAATGAAAAACTGTTTTTT. Full variable domain (remainder filled in from reference TRBV9 and TRBJ1-4): DSGVTQTPKHLITATGQRVTLRCSPRSGDLSVYWYQQSLDQGLQFLIQYYNGEERAKGNILERFSAQQFPDLHSELNLSSLELGDSALYFCASSVASGTGAPNEKLFFGSGTQLSVL.

The chain is built from TRBV4-1 and TRBJ1-2, with D possibly being TRBD1 (6 bases). The CDR3 spans 12 residues. The ends were cut back, 0 bases at V and 7 bases at J, with 6 bases in the middle. Looked up from germline, CDR1 is MGHRA and CDR2 is YSYEKL. CDR3 sequence reads: CASSQEGAGYTF. CDR3 coding DNA: TGCGCCAGCAGCCAAGAGGGGGCTGGCTACACCTTC.

This sequence joins TRBV7-2 and TRBJ1-1, with D tentatively TRBD1 (5 bases). V lost 5 bases, J lost 4 bases, and 14 bases lay in between. The CDR3 length is 14 residues. Germline V gives CDR1 SGHTA, CDR2 FQGNSA. The CDR3 protein is CASSPGGTGTEAFF. The CDR3 DNA follows: TGTGCCAGCAGCCCCGGGGGGACGGGCACTGAAGCTTTCTTT.

V gene TRBV12-3 or TRBV12-4 combines with J gene TRBJ1-4; unclear D gene. This CDR3 comprises 12 residues. The germline V and J ends were trimmed by 10 bases and 4 bases, with 10 bases remaining between them. The CDR3 nucleotides read TGTGCCACAAGAGAATTTAATGAAAAACTGTTTTTT. Amino acid sequence: CATREFNEKLFF.

The chain uses TRBV5-6 and TRBJ2-4, with D hard to call. V was cut by 0 bases and J by 7 bases, with 8 bases left in between. In germline, CDR1 is SGHDT, CDR2 YYEEEE. This CDR3 is 13 amino acids long. CDR3 DNA: TGTGCCAGCAGCTTGGGGGTCGGGAACATTCAGTACTTC. Translation: CASSLGVGNIQYF.

The chain joins TRBV9 to TRBJ1-5; D ambiguous. The CDR3 loop spans 12 amino acids. CDR1 and CDR2 (germline): SGDLS, YYNGEE. Trimming cost V 0 bases and J 7 bases, with 5 bases left between them. The CDR3 DNA sequence: TGTGCCAGCAGCGTAGGGGCCCAGCCCCAGCATTTT. Residues: CASSVGAQPQHF.

The chain recombines TRBV7-9 with TRBJ2-1; a weak D match, TRBD2 (6 bases). Germline CDR1 is SEHNR and CDR2 is FQNEAQ (reference sequence). The V end lost 1 base, the J end lost 7 bases, and 14 bases lay between the germline ends. The CDR3 loop spans 15 amino acids. This CDR3 is CASSLVTGVTNEQFF. The CDR3, as DNA: TGTGCCAGCAGCTTAGTGACGGGGGTAACGAATGAGCAGTTCTTC.

The chain combines TRBV4-1 with TRBJ2-1; D is ambiguous. Trimming took off 2 bases at V and 10 bases at J, with 12 bases between the two ends. The CDR3 has 13 amino acids. The germline V gene encodes CDR1 MGHRA and CDR2 YSYEKL. CDR3 coding DNA: TGCGCCAGCAGCCAAACAAGGTCGGAGGAGCAGTTCTTC. Translation gives CASSQTRSEEQFF.

The chain couples TRBV20-1 to TRBJ2-1; no firm D call. V was pared by 0 bases and J by 8 bases, with 11 bases between. The CDR3 is made up of 13 amino acids. Germline values: CDR1 DFQATT, CDR2 SNEGSKA (reference sequence). CDR3 sequence: CSARDVLLHEQFF. The CDR3 nucleotides are TGCAGTGCTAGAGATGTGTTGCTTCATGAGCAGTTCTTC.